These 27 T cell receptor beta chains were all obtained from the same sample, sequenced in a study of cytomegalovirus exposure and HLA in healthy donors. 13 Jbeta primers and 60 Vbeta primers were used for the PCR. Sequencing was performed with immunoSEQ multiplex PCR; in TCRdb, only in-frame clones are kept and a portion is missing. Among about 97,000 clones listed, roughly four fifths were seen once. The material sequenced was PBMCs. The receptor source for this set is a man in his forties in good health and CMV-seropositive.

This chain links TRBV7-7 with TRBJ2-5; D call uncertain. The CDR3 length is 13 residues. Germline values: CDR1 SSHAT, CDR2 FNYEAQ (reference sequence). Deletions cut 2 bases from V and 5 bases from J, with 9 bases between. The DNA of the CDR3 is TGTGCCAGCAGCTTAAGGAGCCGCGAGACCCAGTACTTC. This codes for CASSLRSRETQYF. The full variable domain, rest sourced from reference TRBV7-7 and TRBJ2-5, is GAGVSQSPRYKVTKRGQDVTLRCDPISSHATLYWYQQALGQGPEFLTYFNYEAQPDKSGLPSDRFSAERPEGSISTLTIQRTEQRDSAMYRCASSLRSRETQYFGPGTRLLVL.

This rearrangement joins TRBV29-1 to TRBJ1-2, with D possibly matching TRBD1 (6 bases). The CDR3 is 12 residues long. Germline V gene lookup returns CDR1 SQVTM and CDR2 ANQGSEA. Deletions cut 6 bases from V and 2 bases from J, with 10 bases between. Here the CDR3 reads CSVGHPNYGYTF. CDR3 DNA: TGCAGCGTGGGACACCCAAACTATGGCTACACCTTC.

Here the CDR3 reads CASSFLAGETNEQFF. CDR3 nucleotide sequence: TGTGCCAGCAGTTTTCTAGCGGGAGAGACCAATGAGCAGTTCTTC. The gene calls are TRBV27 and TRBJ2-1; 10 nucleotides line up with TRBD2. Germline V gives CDR1 MNHEY, CDR2 SMNVEV (reference sequence). CDR3 size: 15 residues. The V and J ends lost 3 bases and 6 bases, in that order; junction bases with no gene match: 5.

V is TRBV7-8 and J is TRBJ2-7, with a weak D call TRBD2 (6 bases). The CDR3 is made up of 13 amino acids. Germline assignment: CDR1 SGHVS and CDR2 FQNEAQ. V was shortened by 5 bases and J by 0 bases, with 8 bases between the two germline ends. The DNA for the CDR3 is TGTGCCAGCAGCATGGGACTCTCCTACGAGCAGTACTTC. Amino acid sequence: CASSMGLSYEQYF. Based on the CDR3 plus reference TRBV7-8 and TRBJ2-7, the full variable domain is GAGVSQSPRYKVAKRGQDVALRCDPISGHVSLFWYQQALGQGPEFLTYFQNEAQLDKSGLPSDRFFAERPEGSVSTLKIQRTQQEDSAVYLCASSMGLSYEQYFGPGTRLTVT.

The chain combines TRBV19 with TRBJ2-3; 7 positions match TRBD2. Germline assignment: CDR1 LNHDA and CDR2 SQIVND (reference sequence). The CDR3 is 16 residues long. The junction had 12 bases not matched to a gene; V was cut back by 6 bases and J by 3 bases. Written as DNA, the CDR3 is TGTGCCAGTAGCGAGAGTCCTAGCGGAGATACAGATACGCAGTATTTT. Its protein is CASSESPSGDTDTQYF.

This chain joins TRBV4-1 and TRBJ2-1, with D hard to call. V shed 4 bases and J shed 7 bases, with 17 bases lying between them. Per germline, CDR1 MGHRA and CDR2 YSYEKL. The CDR3 extends over 15 amino acids. The CDR3 spells CASSPYLAEKNEQFF. For the CDR3, the DNA is TGCGCCAGCAGCCCCTACCTGGCGGAAAAGAATGAGCAGTTCTTC.

Notes on this clone: Other DNA sequences in the sample encode the same CDR3. The chain couples TRBV15 to TRBJ2-5, with 7 nucleotides matching TRBD1. The CDR3 runs to 14 residues. With 5 bases clipped from V and 4 bases from J, the junction kept 7 bases outside the gene matches. The germline V gene has CDR1 LNHNV and CDR2 YYDKDF (reference sequence). CDR3 in DNA: TGTGCCACCAGCTCGACGAGGGGGCTAGAGACCCAGTACTTC. Its translation: CATSSTRGLETQYF.

The gene calls are TRBV5-5 and TRBJ2-2; weak D call: TRBD2 (6 bases). The V gene's germline CDR1 is SGHKS and CDR2 YYEKEE (reference sequence). Between the trimmed V and J ends, which lost 2 bases and 1 base, there was a span of 9 bases. CDR3 length: 15 amino acids. CDR3 in amino acids: CASSLLAVNTGELFF. The CDR3, as DNA: TGTGCCAGCAGCTTATTAGCGGTGAACACCGGGGAGCTGTTTTTT.

The V and J genes are TRBV28 and TRBJ1-2, with 10 positions matching TRBD1. The CDR3 runs to 14 residues. Trimming took 6 bases from V and 3 from J; bases not matched to a gene: 4. Germline CDR1 MDHEN, CDR2 SYDVKM. The CDR3 sequence: CASSRQGADYGYTF. In nucleotides, the CDR3 is TGTGCCAGCAGCCGACAGGGGGCGGACTATGGCTACACCTTC.

The genes are TRBV5-1 and TRBJ2-3, with D possibly being TRBD1 (6 bases). Germline lookup yields CDR1 SGHRS and CDR2 YFSETQ. V lost 3 bases, J lost 3 bases, and 14 bases lay in between. CDR3 length equals 15 residues. The CDR3 sequence: CASSWLGAGTDTQYF. In DNA form, the CDR3 reads TGCGCCAGCAGCTGGCTGGGGGCTGGGACAGATACGCAGTATTTT.

The chain has TRBV7-2 and TRBJ2-7; 8 bases fit TRBD2. Germline assignment: CDR1 SGHTA and CDR2 FQGNSA. The CDR3 sequence is 13 residues long. After removal of 1 base from V and 6 bases from J, the junction contained 2 bases not matched to a gene. The CDR3 reads CASSLVSGGEQYF. The CDR3, as DNA: TGTGCCAGCAGCTTAGTAAGCGGGGGCGAGCAGTACTTC.

This sequence joins TRBV2 and TRBJ2-1, with 8 bases lining up with TRBD1. V shed 7 bases and J 2 bases; nucleotides not matched to a gene: 7. CDR3 length: 15 residues. Germline V CDR1 and CDR2: SNHLY, FYNNEI. This CDR3 reads CASKPDRVAYNEQFF. The DNA for the CDR3 is TGTGCCAGCAAACCGGACAGGGTCGCCTACAATGAGCAGTTCTTC.

J is TRBJ2-1 and V is TRBV19; TRBD1 matches 7 bases. There are 16 residues in the CDR3. After removal of 6 bases from V and 1 base from J, the junction contained 9 bases not matched to a gene. Germline-derived CDR1 and CDR2 are LNHDA and SQIVND (reference sequence). The CDR3 coding sequence is TGTGCCAGTAGAGCGGACAGGCCACTTTCCTACAATGAGCAGTTCTTC. It encodes CASRADRPLSYNEQFF.

The chain links TRBV5-1 to TRBJ2-5, with 8 bases identical to TRBD1. V lost 4 bases, J lost 3 bases, and 8 bases stayed unmatched. Germline V CDR1 and CDR2: SGHRS, YFSETQ. CDR3 size: 15 residues. For the CDR3, the DNA is TGCGCCAGCAGCGATGGACAGGGACCCGAAGAGACCCAGTACTTC. Amino acid sequence: CASSDGQGPEETQYF.

Concerning this clone: At one end, the junction sequence differs from germline, possibly due to a read error. The V gene is TRBV7-8, the J gene TRBJ1-5, with D unresolved. The CDR3 spans 12 residues. Germline V gene lookup returns CDR1 SGHVS and CDR2 FQNEAQ. CDR3 loop: CPSSHTRQPQHF. In DNA form, the CDR3 reads TGTCCCAGCAGCCACACCCGCCAGCCCCAGCATTTT.

The chain is built from TRBV7-9 and TRBJ1-5; D might be TRBD1 (5 bases). The CDR3 loop spans 13 amino acids. V lost 4 bases and J lost 7, with 11 bases in between. The germline gives CDR1 SEHNR, CDR2 FQNEAQ (reference sequence). CDR3 in DNA: TGTGCCAGCAGCTCCCAGGGAGGGCAGCCCCAGCATTTT. Translating it yields CASSSQGGQPQHF.

This chain connects TRBV5-1 to TRBJ1-1, with D hard to call. The germline CDR1 and CDR2 sequences are SGHRS and YFSETQ. The ends were cut back, 0 bases at V and 4 bases at J, with 10 bases in the middle. This CDR3 is 14 amino acids long. The CDR3 DNA reads TGCGCCAGCAGCTTGGGATCTAGCGGCACTGAAGCTTTCTTT. This codes for CASSLGSSGTEAFF.

The genes are TRBV19 and TRBJ2-7; 10 positions agree with TRBD1. The CDR3 contains 15 residues. Germline V gene data show CDR1 as LNHDA and CDR2 as SQIVND (reference sequence). Trimming took 5 bases from V and 5 from J; bases not matched to a gene: 9. The CDR3 DNA sequence: TGTGCCAGTAGTGACCCGGGACAGGGGACGCACGAGCAGTACTTC. Its protein product is CASSDPGQGTHEQYF.

V gene TRBV2 combines with J gene TRBJ2-7; 9 bases map to TRBD1. From germline, CDR1 is SNHLY and CDR2 FYNNEI. V was pared by 7 bases and J by 5 bases, with 9 bases of the junction left unmatched. CDR3 length: 14 amino acids. The CDR3, as DNA: TGTGCCAGCACCCCCGGGACAGGGAACAACGAGCAGTACTTC. It encodes CASTPGTGNNEQYF. Using reference TRBV2 and TRBJ2-7 for the parts outside the CDR3, the full variable domain is EPEVTQTPSHQVTQMGQEVILRCVPISNHLYFYWYRQILGQKVEFLVSFYNNEISEKSEIFDDQFSVERPDGSNFTLKIRSTKLEDSAMYFCASTPGTGNNEQYFGPGTRLTVT.

This chain joins TRBV27 and TRBJ1-1, with D unresolved. Germline V CDR1 and CDR2: MNHEY, SMNVEV (reference sequence). Trimming cost V 1 base and J 4 bases, with 7 bases left between them. This CDR3 is 13 amino acids long. This CDR3 reads CASSLFWSTEAFF. DNA for the CDR3: TGTGCCAGCAGTTTATTTTGGAGCACTGAAGCTTTCTTT.

The CDR3 loop reads CASSIGAGIANYGYTF. The CDR3 nucleotides are TGTGCCAGTTCTATAGGGGCAGGGATTGCTAACTATGGCTACACCTTC. The J gene is TRBJ1-2, the V gene TRBV19, with D possibly TRBD1 on 5 matching bases. CDR1 LNHDA and CDR2 SQIVND come from the germline V gene (reference sequence). This CDR3 region has 16 residues. The V end lost 8 bases, the J end lost 0 bases, and 19 bases lay between the germline ends.

The chain joins TRBV7-9 to TRBJ2-5; D is uncertain. The ends were cut back, 5 bases at V and 0 bases at J, with 16 bases in the middle. Looked up from germline, CDR1 is SEHNR and CDR2 is FQNEAQ (reference sequence). CDR3 length equals 16 residues. The CDR3 reads CASSDFPTPYQETQYF. The CDR3 DNA reads as TGTGCCAGCAGCGACTTCCCCACTCCGTACCAAGAGACCCAGTACTTC.

V is TRBV27 and J is TRBJ2-5; 7 bases line up with TRBD2. CDR3 length: 16 amino acids. With 3 bases clipped from V and 2 bases from J, the junction kept 9 bases outside the gene matches. Germline CDR1 is MNHEY and CDR2 is SMNVEV (reference sequence). The CDR3 sequence: CASSFRLGGRQETQYF. In DNA form, the CDR3 reads TGTGCCAGCAGTTTCAGATTAGGCGGGAGACAAGAGACCCAGTACTTC.

The chain has TRBV19 and TRBJ1-2; D not resolved. The CDR3 runs 12 residues. V was cut by 4 bases and J by 8 bases, with 11 bases left in between. Germline assignment: CDR1 LNHDA and CDR2 SQIVND (reference sequence). CDR3 DNA sequence: TGTGCCAGTAGTAACCGGGAACGGGGCTACACCTTC. It codes for CASSNRERGYTF.

The V and J genes are TRBV5-1 and TRBJ2-7; D gene unclear. The CDR3 has 15 residues. V lost 2 bases and J 3 bases, leaving 15 bases between the germline ends. Per the germline V gene, CDR1 is SGHRS and CDR2 is YFSETQ. The CDR3 nucleotides are TGCGCCAGCAGCTTAGGCAGCCAGGTCGGCTACGAGCAGTACTTC. Encoded protein: CASSLGSQVGYEQYF.

The chain combines TRBV28 with TRBJ2-7, with a possible D match to TRBD2 (5 bases). V lost 2 bases, J lost 7 bases, and 15 bases lay in between. There are 14 residues in the CDR3. Germline V gene data show CDR1 as MDHEN and CDR2 as SYDVKM. In DNA, the CDR3 is TGTGCCAGCAGTTTACTACCGAAGGAGGTTGAGCAGTACTTC. Residues: CASSLLPKEVEQYF.

This clone came up once. The V call is TRBV28, the J call TRBJ2-3, with TRBD1 identical over 8 bases. Germline CDR1 is MDHEN and CDR2 is SYDVKM. The J segment lost 0 bases and the V segment lost 5 bases, leaving 16 bases of the junction unmatched. The CDR3 is 19 amino acids. CDR3 sequence: CASSPRGLNLGVSTDTQYF. The CDR3, as DNA: TGTGCCAGCAGTCCCAGGGGGCTAAACTTAGGGGTTAGCACAGATACGCAGTATTTT. Variable domain in full (rest from reference TRBV28 and TRBJ2-3): DVKVTQSSRYLVKRTGEKVFLECVQDMDHENMFWYRQDPGLGLRLIYFSYDVKMKEKGDIPEGYSVSREKKERFSLILESASTNQTSMYLCASSPRGLNLGVSTDTQYFGPGTRLTVL.